This T cell receptor (beta chain) was documented in a study of regulatory T cells in long-lasting Graves disease (dated by TCRdb to the early 2020s). Context from the whole study: To count as having persistent Graves' disease, a patient had to have received antithyroid drug treatment for over 5 years with TSH receptor autoantibodies remaining persistently positive. Patients with persistent Graves' disease were compared with patients with newly diagnosed Graves' disease using TCR sequencing and RNA sequencing of peripheral blood. A total of some 33 samples were covered by TCR sequencing, comprising some 13 persistent and about 20 newly diagnosed Graves' disease patients. The study was registered as a clinical trial and conducted in China. In the clinical cohort, patients with persistent Graves' disease had used antithyroid drugs for an average of around 9.9 years.

The time point label, as the study defines it: persistent/refractory GD, antithyroid drugs over 5 years with positive TRAb. For both TCR sequencing and RNA sequencing, RNA was extracted from PBMCs in TRIzol. The diagnosis of Graves' disease was made according to American Thyroid Association guidelines. Patients for the study were recruited at an endocrinology department in Xi'an, China. Each patient gave approximately 9 milliliters of peripheral blood, collected in an EDTA anticoagulant tube. Ficoll Paque Plus density gradient separation was used to isolate PBMCs, and no further T cell sorting was performed. RNA quality was checked with an Agilent 2100 Bioanalyzer and agarose gel, and concentration with a NanoDrop 2000. At least ten counts were recorded for this clonotype. This clone's antigen is unknown. Base quality data are lacking; no much larger clone is found one base away. Libraries came from multiplex PCR. Instrument on record: Illumina HiSeq 4000. TCR beta libraries were built with iRepertoire HTBI primers and Arm-PCR amplification of CDR3 regions. PCR products were gel purified before sequencing. The study's processing was this. A total of 62 TRBV and some 15 TRBJ segments were identified across samples and were used for gene usage analysis of CDR3 amino acid clonotypes. Filtered high-quality paired reads were merged into contigs using COPE and FqMerger. BLAST was used to align contigs to IMGT TRBV, TRBD and TRBJ reference genes, and CDR3 was defined according to IMGT. Any clonotype with a frequency above 0.1% was counted as a highly expanded clone. Shannon entropy served as the measure of repertoire diversity, while the Gini coefficient captured V-J evenness. Clonotypes shared by more than one individual were considered public. TCRdb's own reprocessing of the public reads used fastp at Q25 and MiXCR and kept productive beta chains. Entries are consolidated by CDR3 protein sequence, retaining the most common genes and DNA. What appears here as the V and J calls and clone size reflects TCRdb's work, not the paper's. Here the sample has over 450,000 distinct CDR3 sequences; under 25% occur a single time. The top ten constitute about 7% of the sample.

The germline V gene encodes CDR1 GTSNPN and CDR2 SVGIG (reference sequence). The germline ends are 6 bases apart after V is trimmed by 4 bases and J by 3 bases. The CDR3 has 11 amino acids, counting the end cysteine and phenylalanine. CDR3 DNA only is kept here, 33 bases in frame from base 1. General study outcomes and caveats: Sequencing and analysis were restricted to the TCR beta chain. Peripheral blood alone was examined, since thyroid tissue, which constituted the primary lesion, could not be accessed. Compared with newly diagnosed patients, patients with persistent Graves' disease had lower TCR Shannon entropy and fewer highly expanded clones, which suggests clonal expansion. Persistent patients shared more public clonotypes among themselves (around 2,500) than newly diagnosed patients did (about 1,000). Preferential use of TRBV28, TRBJ1-2 and TRBJ2-5 was observed in persistent disease, whereas TRBV20-1 and TRBJ2-1 were favored in newly diagnosed disease. The authors noted that the small sample size was a limitation that may lower accuracy.

The origin of this receptor is a female donor with Graves disease. The rearranged chain carries TRBV30 and TRBJ1-1, with no confident D gene call. Sequenced material: peripheral blood mononuclear cells (PBMCs), taken when the disease was refractory, from a patient treated with antithyroid drugs. Read as DNA, the sequence is TGTGCCTGGATTATTTACACTGAAGCTTTCTTT. Its amino acids are CAWIIYTEAFF. With all but the CDR3 taken from the reference TRBV30 and TRBJ1-1 genes, the full variable domain is: SQTIHQWPATLVQPVGSPLSLECTVEGTSNPNLYWYRQAAGRGLQLLFYSVGIGQISSEVPQNLSASRPQDRQFILSSKKLLLSDSGFYLCAWIIYTEAFFGQGTRLTVV.